The clone carrying this T cell receptor beta chain has only one observation. Its antigen is unidentified. CDR1 and CDR2 (germline): LNHDA, SQIVND (reference sequence). CDR3 length: 15 amino acids. Between the trimmed V and J ends, which lost 7 bases and 2 bases, there was a span of 15 bases. The source of the sample is a study of long-term antiretroviral therapy in people with HIV. The authors ran the immunoSEQ assay, v3.0, at survey level. Some clones are missing from TCRdb's copy, which holds only in-frame ones; the method was immunoSEQ multiplex PCR. The sample yields fewer than 40,000 clones, 86% seen once. General study findings and limits: Whereas controls had wider CDR3 length ranges, HIV repertoires had narrower ones.

This clonotype was obtained from a young woman with HIV. The V and J genes are TRBV19 and TRBJ1-3; the D gene is possibly TRBD1 (6 bases). The source was unsorted PBMCs, collected just before starting antiretroviral therapy. DNA of the CDR3: TGTGCCAGTATGGACAGAAGGACAGCTGGAAACACCATATATTTT. It translates to CASMDRRTAGNTIYF.